The TCR beta chain under discussion was sequenced for a study of cytomegalovirus exposure and HLA in healthy donors. Study-wide points: In the 120 validation repertoires, 94% of cluster scores exceeded 0, per a later analysis.

Donors were drawn from the approximately 120-subject validation cohort, separate from the roughly 700-subject first cohort. Profiling relied on immunoSEQ multiplex PCR, and the TCRdb table lists in-frame clones only, not all of them. This sample has about 160,000 clones; about nine tenths occur once, and the top ten carry 4.5% to 7%. Germline loops: CDR1 SEHNR, CDR2 FQNEAQ (reference sequence). Trimming cost V 3 bases and J 0 bases, with 12 bases left between them. CDR3 length: 16 residues. This clone was detected only once. The antigen remains unidentified. J is TRBJ1-3 and V is TRBV7-9; D remains ambiguous. This sequence was found in a woman under 40 in good health and CMV-seronegative. Sequenced sample: PBMCs. CDR3 protein: CASSLGGPVSGNTIYF. CDR3 DNA sequence: TGTGCCAGCAGCTTGGGCGGACCGGTCTCTGGAAACACCATATATTTT.